This TCR beta chain was documented in a study of human T cells and chemical hapten exposure. Individual cDNA molecules had unique molecular identifiers attached to them by the library. The authors' processing: A typical sample had roughly 96,000 TCRs, with roughly 23,224 to 690,600 overall. TCRdb analysed the RACE reads with MiXCR anew, one entry per CDR3 protein. TCRdb's processing, not the study's, gives the V and J calls here. The table has some 91,000 distinct CDR3 sequences, 12% seen once. There are 14 residues in the CDR3. Germline V lookup: CDR1 MNHEY, CDR2 SVGAGI. The V end was cut by 4 bases, the J end by 1 base, with 11 bases between. Time point indicated: patch test 1, 2 weeks after DPC sensitization. Indicated treatment: therapeutic diphenylcyclopropenone sensitization with weekly scalp DPC. Each patch test followed a blood draw. Unfractionated whole blood yielded the extracted total RNA.

This TCR was recovered from a woman in her thirties or forties with alopecia areata. Some clones in this sample may be carry-over from other donors' samples. This material consisted of whole blood, taken in connection with sensitization to the hapten diphenylcyclopropenone (DPC). The rearrangement uses TRBV6-5 and TRBJ2-7; no firm D call. CDR3 nucleotides: TGTGCCAGCAGTTCTTACGTGGGATCCTACGAGCAGTACTTC. It yields the protein CASSSYVGSYEQYF.